This passage covers 8 T cell receptor beta chains from one sample sequenced in a study of blood T cells in healthy people across ages (dated by TCRdb to the mid-2010s). The library relied on 5' RACE. Sequencing used an Illumina HiSeq 2500. A second PCR of about 7 to 12 cycles was run with a J-beta primer mix and a sample-barcoded 5' primer. The raw public reads went through TCRdb reprocessing: fastp at Q25, MiXCR clone calling, in-frame beta chains kept. Duplicate CDR3 protein sequences are folded into a single record with the most common DNA and genes. This sample has some 1.4 million distinct CDR3 sequences in its table, and 40% to 50% of those were observed once. The ten largest clones capture approximately 7.9% of the sample. The sequenced material came from blood. The source is a woman aged 18-29 years in good health.

This chain joins TRBV5-1 and TRBJ1-1, with 9 bases that match TRBD1. This CDR3 has 15 residues. J gave up 7 bases and V 7 bases, and 14 bases lay outside the gene matches. The germline V gene encodes CDR1 SGHRS and CDR2 YFSETQ. CDR3 sequence: CASHRSTGGKVEAFF. The CDR3 DNA sequence: TGCGCCAGCCATAGGAGTACAGGGGGCAAGGTTGAAGCTTTCTTT.

This chain uses TRBV28 with TRBJ2-3; D perhaps matches TRBD2 (5 bases). The CDR3 consists of 15 residues. Germline V CDR1 and CDR2: MDHEN, SYDVKM. Between the trimmed V and J ends, which lost 6 bases and 8 bases, there was a span of 21 bases. In DNA form, the CDR3 reads TGTGCCAGCAGCACCTCGGGATTCCAAGGAGGTACGCAGTATTTT. Residues: CASSTSGFQGGTQYF.

The V gene is TRBV28, the J gene TRBJ2-1, with 8 bases aligning to TRBD2. CDR3 length equals 13 residues. Germline assignment: CDR1 MDHEN and CDR2 SYDVKM. V shed 7 bases and J 5 bases; nucleotides not matched to a gene: 4. CDR3 amino acids: CASNAGGDNEQFF. CDR3 nucleotide sequence: TGTGCCAGCAATGCGGGGGGAGACAATGAGCAGTTCTTC.

The J gene is TRBJ1-2, the V gene TRBV27, with D maybe TRBD1 (6 bases). CDR1 and CDR2 (germline): MNHEY, SMNVEV (reference sequence). The CDR3 sequence is 14 residues long. Trimming cost V 5 bases and J 3 bases, with 13 bases left between them. Here the CDR3 reads CASSPRQEHYGYTF. In DNA form, the CDR3 reads TGTGCCAGCAGTCCTCGACAGGAGCACTATGGCTACACCTTC.

The chain recombines TRBV3-1 with TRBJ2-5, with 9 bases that match TRBD2. V shed 1 base and J 4 bases; nucleotides not matched to a gene: 4. Looked up from germline, CDR1 is LGHDT and CDR2 is YNNKEL (reference sequence). The CDR3 totals 15 residues. CDR3 sequence: CASSQAAGGVETQYF. As DNA, the CDR3 is TGTGCCAGCAGCCAAGCAGCGGGGGGTGTAGAGACCCAGTACTTC.

In this sample, this clonotype turned up many times. This chain connects TRBV3-1 to TRBJ2-7, with a possible D match to TRBD2 (6 bases). The CDR3 sequence is 14 residues long. V lost 5 bases and J 7 bases, leaving 18 bases between the germline ends. CDR1 is LGHDT, CDR2 YNNKEL, per germline (reference sequence). CDR3 in DNA: TGTGCCAGCAGCAATCTCGGAGGGGCGCGTGAGCAGTACTTC. Its translation is CASSNLGGAREQYF.

The chain joins TRBV5-1 to TRBJ1-2; possible D gene TRBD1, 5 bases. The CDR3 is made up of 14 amino acids. Looked up from germline, CDR1 is SGHRS and CDR2 is YFSETQ. V lost 4 bases and J 7 bases, leaving 17 bases between the germline ends. The CDR3 reads CASSEGRAGCGYTF. The CDR3 coding sequence is TGCGCCAGCAGCGAAGGCAGGGCGGGGTGTGGCTACACCTTC.

The V call is TRBV2, the J call TRBJ2-5; D gene ambiguous. The CDR3 length is 13 residues. Trimming left V 2 bases short and J 4 bases short, with 8 bases between. The germline V gene has CDR1 SNHLY and CDR2 FYNNEI. The DNA for the CDR3 is TGTGCCAGCAGTGAATCATGTTCAGAGACCCAGTACTTC. Translated: CASSESCSETQYF. The full variable domain, rest sourced from reference TRBV2 and TRBJ2-5, is EPEVTQTPSHQVTQMGQEVILRCVPISNHLYFYWYRQILGQKVEFLVSFYNNEISEKSEIFDDQFSVERPDGSNFTLKIRSTKLEDSAMYFCASSESCSETQYFGPGTRLLVL.